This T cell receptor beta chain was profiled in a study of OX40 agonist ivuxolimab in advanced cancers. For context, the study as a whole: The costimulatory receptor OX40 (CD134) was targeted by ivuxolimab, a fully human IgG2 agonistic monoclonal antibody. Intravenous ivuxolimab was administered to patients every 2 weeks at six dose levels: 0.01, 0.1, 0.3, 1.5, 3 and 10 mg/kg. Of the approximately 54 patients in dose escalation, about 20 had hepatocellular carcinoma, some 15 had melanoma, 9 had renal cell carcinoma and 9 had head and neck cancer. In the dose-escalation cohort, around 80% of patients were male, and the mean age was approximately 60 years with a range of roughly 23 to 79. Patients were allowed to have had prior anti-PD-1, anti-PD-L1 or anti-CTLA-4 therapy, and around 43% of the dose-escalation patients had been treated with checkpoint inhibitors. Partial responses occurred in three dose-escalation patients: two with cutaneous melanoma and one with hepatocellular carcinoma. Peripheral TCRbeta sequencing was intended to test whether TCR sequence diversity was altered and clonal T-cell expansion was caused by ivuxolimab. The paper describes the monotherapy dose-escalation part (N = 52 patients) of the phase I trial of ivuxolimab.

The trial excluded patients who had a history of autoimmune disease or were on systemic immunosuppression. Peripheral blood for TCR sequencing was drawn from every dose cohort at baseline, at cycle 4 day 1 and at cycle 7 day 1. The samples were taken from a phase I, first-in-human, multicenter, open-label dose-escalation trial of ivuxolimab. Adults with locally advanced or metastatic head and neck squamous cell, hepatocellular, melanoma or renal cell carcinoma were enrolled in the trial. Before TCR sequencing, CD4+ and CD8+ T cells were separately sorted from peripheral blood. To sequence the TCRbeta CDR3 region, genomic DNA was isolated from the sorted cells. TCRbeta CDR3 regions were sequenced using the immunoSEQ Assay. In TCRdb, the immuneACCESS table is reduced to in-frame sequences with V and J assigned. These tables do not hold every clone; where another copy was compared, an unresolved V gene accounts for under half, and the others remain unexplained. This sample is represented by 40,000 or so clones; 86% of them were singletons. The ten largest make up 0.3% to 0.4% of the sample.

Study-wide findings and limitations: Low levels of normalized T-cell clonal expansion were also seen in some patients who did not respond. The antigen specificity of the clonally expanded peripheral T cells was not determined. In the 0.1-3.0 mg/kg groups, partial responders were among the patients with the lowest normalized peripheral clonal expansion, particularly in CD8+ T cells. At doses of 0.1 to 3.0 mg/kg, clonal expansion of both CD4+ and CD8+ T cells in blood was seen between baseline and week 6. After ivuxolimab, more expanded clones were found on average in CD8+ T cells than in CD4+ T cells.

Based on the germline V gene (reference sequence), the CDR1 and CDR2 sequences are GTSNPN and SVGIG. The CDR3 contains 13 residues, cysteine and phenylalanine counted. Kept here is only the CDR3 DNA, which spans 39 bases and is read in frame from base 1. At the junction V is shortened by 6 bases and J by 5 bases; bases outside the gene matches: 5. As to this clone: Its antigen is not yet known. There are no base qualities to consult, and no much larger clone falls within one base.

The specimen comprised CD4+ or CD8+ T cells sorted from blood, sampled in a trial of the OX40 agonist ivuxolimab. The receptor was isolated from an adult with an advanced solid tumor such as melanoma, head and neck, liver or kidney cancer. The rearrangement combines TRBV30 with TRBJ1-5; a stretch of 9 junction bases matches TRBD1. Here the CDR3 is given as CACAWTGDQPQHF. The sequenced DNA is TGTGCCTGCGCATGGACAGGGGATCAGCCCCAGCATTTT. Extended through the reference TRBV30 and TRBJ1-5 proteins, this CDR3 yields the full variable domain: SQTIHQWPATLVQPVGSPLSLECTVEGTSNPNLYWYRQAAGRGLQLLFYSVGIGQISSEVPQNLSASRPQDRQFILSSKKLLLSDSGFYLCACAWTGDQPQHFGDGTRLSIL.